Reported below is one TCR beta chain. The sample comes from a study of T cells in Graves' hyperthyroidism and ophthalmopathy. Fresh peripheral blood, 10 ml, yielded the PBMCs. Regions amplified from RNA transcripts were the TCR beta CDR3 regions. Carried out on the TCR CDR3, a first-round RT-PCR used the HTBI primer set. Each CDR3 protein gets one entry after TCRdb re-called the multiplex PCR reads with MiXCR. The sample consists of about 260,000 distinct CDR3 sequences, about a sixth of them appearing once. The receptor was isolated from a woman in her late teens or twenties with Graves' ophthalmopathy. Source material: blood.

Here the CDR3 DNA reads TGTGCCAGCAGTTCTCTCGGGACAGGTGCAATTGGCTACACCTTC. It is translated as CASSSLGTGAIGYTF. V gene TRBV28 combines with J gene TRBJ1-2; 8 nucleotides agree with TRBD1. The CDR3 loop spans 15 amino acids. The V gene end was trimmed by 4 bases and the J gene end by 7 bases; junction bases not matched to a gene: 11. CDR1 and CDR2 from the germline V gene are MDHEN and SYDVKM.